The clone carrying this T cell receptor (beta chain) appeared a single time. This specimen comes from a study of OX40 agonist ivuxolimab in advanced cancers. Germline lookup yields CDR1 MNHEY and CDR2 SMNVEV (reference sequence). Trimming removed 3 bases from V and 4 bases from J, with 6 bases in between. The CDR3 has 12 amino acids. Libraries were prepared by immunoSEQ multiplex PCR; TCRdb keeps only in-frame clonotypes and omits some of them. The data show about 43,000 clones, with around 86% seen just once and 11% held by the top ten. The clonotype originates from an adult with an advanced solid tumor such as melanoma, head and neck, liver or kidney cancer. This specimen was CD4+ or CD8+ T cells sorted from blood, taken in a trial of the OX40 agonist ivuxolimab. The chain carries TRBV27 and TRBJ2-5; TRBD1 might be the D (5 bases). The CDR3 bases are TGTGCCAGCAGTTTGCAGGGAGAGACCCAGTACTTC. Protein sequence: CASSLQGETQYF.